These 26 T cell receptor beta chains originate from one sample sequenced in a study of T cell responses to AZD1222 COVID-19 vaccine. The protocol was immunoSEQ multiplex PCR, while the TCRdb copy is restricted to in-frame clones and leaves out a portion. The table includes some 140,000 clones, over 85% detected once. The sequences come from peripheral blood, collected on day 0 of AZD1222 vaccination. The receptors come from an adult in good health.

The J gene is TRBJ2-3, the V gene TRBV9, with TRBD1 identical over 7 bases. The CDR3 is 15 amino acids. The junction had 4 bases not matched to a gene; V was cut back by 3 bases and J by 0 bases. Germline CDR1 SGDLS, CDR2 YYNGEE. The CDR3: CASSATGISTDTQYF. CDR3 DNA: TGTGCCAGCAGCGCGACAGGGATTAGCACAGATACGCAGTATTTT.

The rearrangement joins TRBV5-1 to TRBJ1-1; tentatively, D is TRBD1 (5 bases). Germline-derived CDR1 and CDR2 are SGHRS and YFSETQ. V lost 4 bases and J 4 bases, leaving 14 bases between the germline ends. The CDR3 runs 14 residues. The DNA for the CDR3 is TGCGCCAGCAGCCTCTCGGGGGTAGCCACTGAAGCTTTCTTT. Translating gives CASSLSGVATEAFF.

The rearrangement joins TRBV2 to TRBJ1-1; TRBD1 matches at 8 bases. This CDR3 has 13 amino acids. Germline-derived CDR1 and CDR2 are SNHLY and FYNNEI. V lost 4 bases to trimming and J lost 12 bases; unmatched junction nucleotides: 10. CDR3 residues: CASSGPRQGMSFF. The CDR3 coding sequence is TGTGCCAGCAGTGGCCCTCGACAGGGGATGTCTTTCTTT.

The genes are TRBV2 and TRBJ2-6, with D perhaps being TRBD1 or TRBD2 (5 bases each). The ends were cut back, 0 bases at V and 2 bases at J, with 8 bases in the middle. The length of the CDR3 is 16 residues. Germline V CDR1 and CDR2: SNHLY, FYNNEI. CDR3 residues: CASSEARGTGANVLTF. The CDR3 DNA is TGTGCCAGCAGTGAAGCGAGGGGAACTGGGGCCAACGTCCTGACTTTC.

V is TRBV28 and J is TRBJ1-1; 7 bases align to TRBD1. The CDR3 consists of 15 residues. CDR1 and CDR2 from the germline V gene are MDHEN and SYDVKM. Unmatched junction bases numbered 5, after V lost 4 bases and J lost 0 bases. The CDR3 loop is CASSSPTGMNTEAFF. The CDR3 nucleotides read TGTGCCAGCAGTTCACCGACAGGGATGAACACTGAAGCTTTCTTT.

This chain joins TRBV15 and TRBJ1-2, with D maybe TRBD1 (5 bases). CDR1 is LNHNV and CDR2 is YYDKDF in the germline V gene (reference sequence). V was cut by 6 bases and J by 0 bases, with 8 bases left in between. The CDR3 is made up of 13 amino acids. CDR3 in DNA: TGTGCCACCAGGGACACGACTAACTATGGCTACACCTTC. It is translated as CATRDTTNYGYTF.

The rearrangement joins TRBV19 to TRBJ1-2; D is perhaps TRBD1 (6 bases). CDR1 is LNHDA and CDR2 is SQIVND in the germline V gene (reference sequence). V was trimmed by 3 bases and J by 6 bases, leaving 14 bases between them. This CDR3 is 14 amino acids long. DNA of the CDR3: TGTGCCAGTAGTATTTTCCCAGGGGTGGATGGCTACACCTTC. Translating gives CASSIFPGVDGYTF.

The table lists this clone with a count of one. This chain joins TRBV30 and TRBJ2-7, with a possible D match to TRBD2 (6 bases). CDR1 is GTSNPN and CDR2 is SVGIG in the germline V gene (reference sequence). Trimming left V 5 bases short and J 2 bases short, with 13 bases between. The CDR3 has 13 residues. The CDR3 region has the DNA TGTGCCTGGGGATCCGAGCGGGCCTACGAGCAGTACTTC. It codes for CAWGSERAYEQYF.

The V call is TRBV2, the J call TRBJ2-2; tentatively, D is TRBD2 (5 bases). V lost 4 bases, J lost 4 bases, and 13 bases lay in between. CDR3 length equals 15 residues. Germline-derived CDR1 and CDR2 are SNHLY and FYNNEI. The CDR3 bases are TGTGCCAGCAGTGGCGAGGGCCGTTTCACCGGGGAGCTGTTTTTT. It yields the protein CASSGEGRFTGELFF.

V gene TRBV10-3 combines with J gene TRBJ1-2, with D possibly matching TRBD1 (5 bases). With 6 bases removed from V and 1 base from J, the gap between germline ends came to 12 bases. The germline V gene has CDR1 ENHRY and CDR2 SYGVKD. This CDR3 comprises 14 residues. The CDR3 nucleotides read TGTGCCATCAGCGCAGGGACCCTTAACTATGGCTACACCTTC. Translation gives CAISAGTLNYGYTF.

V is TRBV5-1 and J is TRBJ2-3; possibly TRBD2 for D (5 bases). V was pared by 6 bases and J by 2 bases, with 13 bases between. The CDR3 covers 14 residues. Germline loops: CDR1 SGHRS, CDR2 YFSETQ. The CDR3 DNA reads as TGCGCCAGCACCTCGGGGTCGTTCACAGATACGCAGTATTTT. This translates into CASTSGSFTDTQYF.

This rearrangement joins TRBV7-8 to TRBJ1-5; no clear D. The CDR3 is 13 residues long. In germline, CDR1 is SGHVS, CDR2 FQNEAQ. V shed 1 base and J shed 5 bases, with 6 bases lying between them. The DNA of the CDR3 is TGTGCCAGCAGCTTAGGGGCCCATCAGCCCCAGCATTTT. Its protein product is CASSLGAHQPQHF. Together with reference TRBV7-8 and TRBJ1-5, the CDR3 gives the full variable domain: GAGVSQSPRYKVAKRGQDVALRCDPISGHVSLFWYQQALGQGPEFLTYFQNEAQLDKSGLPSDRFFAERPEGSVSTLKIQRTQQEDSAVYLCASSLGAHQPQHFGDGTRLSIL.

The DNA of the CDR3 is TGTGCCAGCTCACCTTCTCCCGGCTTGGATTACAATGAGCAGTTCTTC. Its translation: CASSPSPGLDYNEQFF. The chain links TRBV18 to TRBJ2-1; D gene ambiguous. This CDR3 is built from 16 residues. Trimming took off 3 bases at V and 4 bases at J, with 16 bases between the two ends. Germline values: CDR1 KGHSH, CDR2 LQKENI.

The chain recombines TRBV19 with TRBJ2-7; the D gene could be TRBD1 or TRBD2 (5 bases each). This CDR3 is 17 amino acids long. V dropped 4 bases and J dropped 6 bases, with 25 bases sitting between them. CDR1 is LNHDA and CDR2 is SQIVND in the germline V gene (reference sequence). The CDR3 loop is CASSTPRGHRIFSEQYF. DNA for the CDR3: TGTGCCAGTAGTACTCCCCGGGGCCACAGGATTTTCAGCGAGCAGTACTTC. Looking up the rest from reference TRBV19 and TRBJ2-7 gives the full variable domain: DGGITQSPKYLFRKEGQNVTLSCEQNLNHDAMYWYRQDPGQGLRLIYYSQIVNDFQKGDIAEGYSVSREKKESFPLTVTSAQKNPTAFYLCASSTPRGHRIFSEQYFGPGTRLTVT.

The J gene is TRBJ2-2, the V gene TRBV7-8, with unresolved D. From germline, CDR1 is SGHVS and CDR2 FQNEAQ. V was pared by 1 base and J by 2 bases, with 8 bases between. The CDR3 length is 15 residues. The CDR3 loop is CASSLGQVNTGELFF. The CDR3 bases are TGTGCCAGCAGCTTAGGACAAGTAAACACCGGGGAGCTGTTTTTT.

The rearrangement joins TRBV2 to TRBJ1-4; possibly TRBD1 for D (5 bases). CDR1 and CDR2 (germline): SNHLY, FYNNEI. Trimming left V 10 bases short and J 5 bases short, with 8 bases between. This CDR3 is 11 amino acids long. The CDR3 sequence is CAIDRNEKLFF. Here the CDR3 DNA reads TGTGCCATCGACAGAAATGAAAAACTGTTTTTT.

This sequence joins TRBV7-9 and TRBJ1-1; D is ambiguous. The CDR3 runs 15 residues. Germline CDR1 is SEHNR and CDR2 is FQNEAQ (reference sequence). Deletions cut 5 bases from V and 0 bases from J, with 13 bases between. CDR3 protein: CASSRLVFMNTEAFF. The CDR3 region has the DNA TGTGCCAGCAGCCGGTTGGTGTTCATGAACACTGAAGCTTTCTTT.

The chain recombines TRBV5-1 with TRBJ1-6; no reliable D call. The CDR3 covers 15 residues. Between the trimmed V and J ends, which lost 0 bases and 5 bases, there was a span of 9 bases. From germline, CDR1 is SGHRS and CDR2 YFSETQ. The CDR3 loop is CASSLGRSDNSPLHF. The CDR3 DNA follows: TGCGCCAGCAGCTTGGGACGTTCTGATAATTCACCCCTCCACTTT.

This clone was seen just once. The chain links TRBV29-1 to TRBJ1-1; tentative D call: TRBD1 (5 bases). The CDR3 sequence is 13 residues long. V was pared by 7 bases and J by 9 bases, with 21 bases between. Per germline, CDR1 SQVTM and CDR2 ANQGSEA. CDR3 residues: CSGSQGAEEKAFF. The DNA of the CDR3 is TGCAGCGGTTCCCAGGGTGCCGAGGAAAAAGCTTTCTTT.

This sequence joins TRBV6-5 and TRBJ2-3; the D gene could be TRBD1 or TRBD2 (5 bases each). Per the germline V gene, CDR1 is MNHEY and CDR2 is SVGAGI. The CDR3 sequence is 15 residues long. V dropped 6 bases and J dropped 2 bases, with 15 bases sitting between them. The CDR3 DNA reads TGTGCCAGCAGCACCCGGGACCGAGACACAGATACGCAGTATTTT. Amino acids: CASSTRDRDTDTQYF.

The chain carries TRBV10-3 and TRBJ1-1; D remains unclear. The V gene lost 4 bases and the J gene lost 0 bases, with 15 bases spanning the gap. Per the germline V gene, CDR1 is ENHRY and CDR2 is SYGVKD. CDR3 length: 16 residues. The CDR3 spells CAISVYSRNMNTEAFF. The CDR3 bases are TGTGCCATCAGTGTTTACTCTAGAAATATGAACACTGAAGCTTTCTTT.

This chain links TRBV5-1 with TRBJ1-1; 8 nucleotides line up with TRBD1. Germline loops: CDR1 SGHRS, CDR2 YFSETQ. The CDR3 sequence is 15 residues long. With 0 bases clipped from V and 2 bases from J, the junction kept 3 bases outside the gene matches. CDR3 in DNA: TGCGCCAGCAGCTTGGTTGGACAGGGCAACACTGAAGCTTTCTTT. Its translation: CASSLVGQGNTEAFF.

This chain connects TRBV5-6 to TRBJ2-7; D might be TRBD1 (6 bases). The CDR3 consists of 14 residues. V dropped 2 bases and J dropped 7 bases, with 16 bases sitting between them. Germline V gene lookup returns CDR1 SGHDT and CDR2 YYEEEE. As DNA, the CDR3 is TGTGCCAGCAGCTTCGACAGGCTGCTTGGGGAGCAGTACTTC. Translated, it gives CASSFDRLLGEQYF. The variable domain in full, completed from reference TRBV5-6 and TRBJ2-7, reads DAGVTQSPTHLIKTRGQQVTLRCSPKSGHDTVSWYQQALGQGPQFIFQYYEEEERQRGNFPDRFSGHQFPNYSSELNVNALLLGDSALYLCASSFDRLLGEQYFGPGTRLTVT.

This rearrangement joins TRBV5-1 to TRBJ1-1; no reliable D call. Germline V lookup: CDR1 SGHRS, CDR2 YFSETQ. Trimming removed 4 bases at V and 0 bases at J, with 10 bases between. This CDR3 has 14 residues. The CDR3 here is CASSPTGLNTEAFF. In nucleotides, the CDR3 is TGCGCCAGCAGCCCCACCGGGCTGAACACTGAAGCTTTCTTT.

The chain has TRBV7-9 and TRBJ2-7; perhaps TRBD1 as D (6 bases). CDR3 length equals 15 residues. In germline, CDR1 is SEHNR, CDR2 FQNEAQ (reference sequence). The V gene lost 5 bases and the J gene lost 5 bases, with 19 bases spanning the gap. The CDR3 nucleotides are TGTGCCAGCAGCCTAGAGGGGACACGGACCCACGAGCAGTACTTC. Encoded protein: CASSLEGTRTHEQYF.

V and J are TRBV19 and TRBJ2-3, with TRBD1 matching 7 bases. The CDR3 consists of 16 residues. Germline V CDR1 and CDR2: LNHDA, SQIVND (reference sequence). The junction had 8 bases not matched to a gene; V was cut back by 3 bases and J by 2 bases. The CDR3 here is CASSISRQGLTDTQYF. For the CDR3, the DNA is TGTGCCAGTAGTATTTCCCGACAGGGCCTCACAGATACGCAGTATTTT.